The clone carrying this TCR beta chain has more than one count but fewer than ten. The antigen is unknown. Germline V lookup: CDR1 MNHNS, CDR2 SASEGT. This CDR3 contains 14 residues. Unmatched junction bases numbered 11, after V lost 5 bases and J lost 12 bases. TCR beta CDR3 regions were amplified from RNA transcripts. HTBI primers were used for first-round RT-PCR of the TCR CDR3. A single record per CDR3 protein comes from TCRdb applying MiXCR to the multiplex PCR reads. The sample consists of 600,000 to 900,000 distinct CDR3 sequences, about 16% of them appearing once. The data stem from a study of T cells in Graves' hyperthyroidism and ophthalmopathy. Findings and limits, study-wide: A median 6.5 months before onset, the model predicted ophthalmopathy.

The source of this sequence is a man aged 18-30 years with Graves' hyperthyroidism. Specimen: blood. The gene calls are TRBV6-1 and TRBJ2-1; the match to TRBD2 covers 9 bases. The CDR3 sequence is CASSWTSAKKWQFF. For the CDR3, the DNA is TGTGCCAGCAGTTGGACTAGCGCTAAAAAATGGCAGTTCTTC.